Listed here are 20 T cell receptor beta chains from one sample, sequenced in a study of shared clonotypes between healthy human individuals (dated by TCRdb to the early 2020s). CD8 naive samples were CD45RO-negative cells positively selected for CCR7, giving a CD45RA+CCR7+ population that excluded TemRA cells. Library construction relied on the immunoSEQ multiplex PCR assay. The table was pulled from immuneACCESS by TCRdb, which kept in-frame rearrangements only. Such tables lose some clones; where checked, under half of the loss comes from unresolved V genes, and the rest has no known cause. The sample table lists about 2 million clones, approximately 95% of them with a count of one. The ten largest clones represent 1% to 1.3% of the sample. Sequencing used naive CD8+ T cells sorted from blood. The sample's cell subset or site label is to be understood as: CD45RA+CCR7+. These receptors were obtained from a man aged 18 to 29 in good health.

Here the CDR3 reads CASSLGGNQGTQYF. CDR3 bases: TGTGCCAGCAGCTTAGGTGGAAATCAGGGGACCCAGTACTTC. The genes are TRBV7-2 and TRBJ2-5, with D perhaps matching TRBD1 (5 bases). Per the germline V gene, CDR1 is SGHTA and CDR2 is FQGNSA. Trimming took off 1 base at V and 7 bases at J, with 13 bases between the two ends. CDR3 length: 14 residues.

This clone has a single count. J is TRBJ2-3 and V is TRBV5-1, with a weak D call TRBD1 (6 bases). Trimming cost V 4 bases and J 2 bases, with 11 bases left between them. The germline CDR1 and CDR2 sequences are SGHRS and YFSETQ. This CDR3 contains 14 residues. The CDR3 is CASSPWDNTDTQYF. CDR3 nucleotides: TGCGCCAGCAGCCCATGGGACAACACAGATACGCAGTATTTT.

The chain joins TRBV27 to TRBJ2-5, with D maybe TRBD1 (5 bases). Trimming shortened V by 4 bases and J by 6 bases, and 12 bases separated the two germline ends. There are 13 residues in the CDR3. CDR1 and CDR2 (germline): MNHEY, SMNVEV (reference sequence). The chain's CDR3 is CASSYTGQQTQYF. The CDR3 nucleotides are TGTGCCAGCAGTTACACAGGTCAGCAGACCCAGTACTTC.

This sequence joins TRBV7-9 and TRBJ1-4, with unresolved D. The CDR3 sequence is 14 residues long. The germline CDR1 and CDR2 sequences are SEHNR and FQNEAQ (reference sequence). Trimming stripped 4 bases from V and 3 bases from J, with 9 bases between. CDR3: CASSSHEPNEKLFF. The CDR3 nucleotides are TGTGCCAGCAGCTCGCATGAACCTAATGAAAAACTGTTTTTT.

This clone was seen a single time. The V gene is TRBV7-9, the J gene TRBJ2-1; D may be TRBD1 or TRBD2 (5 bases each). CDR3 length: 15 amino acids. The V gene's germline CDR1 is SEHNR and CDR2 FQNEAQ (reference sequence). Trimming removed 5 bases from V and 5 bases from J, with 16 bases in between. The CDR3 sequence: CASSQPTVGDNEQFF. The DNA for the CDR3 is TGTGCCAGCAGCCAACCCACCGTGGGGGACAATGAGCAGTTCTTC.

The V and J genes are TRBV7-9 and TRBJ2-2; 8 bases are shared with TRBD2. J gave up 6 bases and V 6 bases, and 6 bases lay outside the gene matches. From germline, CDR1 is SEHNR and CDR2 FQNEAQ (reference sequence). CDR3 length: 14 residues. CDR3 sequence: CASSTDGRAGELFF. CDR3 nucleotides: TGTGCCAGCAGTACTGACGGGAGGGCCGGGGAGCTGTTTTTT.

The chain recombines TRBV7-9 with TRBJ1-3; a possible D gene is TRBD1 (6 bases). Trimming left V 2 bases short and J 0 bases short, with 14 bases between. The germline CDR1 and CDR2 sequences are SEHNR and FQNEAQ (reference sequence). This CDR3 contains 17 residues. CDR3 nucleotide sequence: TGTGCCAGCAGCTTATTTGGGACACCTAACTCTGGAAACACCATATATTTT. This gives the protein CASSLFGTPNSGNTIYF.

This chain connects TRBV23-1 to TRBJ1-1; D ambiguous. TRBV23-1 is marked as an open reading frame, function uncertain. V lost 5 bases to trimming and J lost 3 bases, with 7 bases between them. CDR3 length: 12 residues. CDR3 nucleotide sequence: TGCGCCAGCAGTTATAGTGACACTGAAGCTTTCTTT. This gives the protein CASSYSDTEAFF.

This rearrangement joins TRBV5-1 to TRBJ2-1; no clear D. Germline lookup yields CDR1 SGHRS and CDR2 YFSETQ. Trimming cost V 10 bases and J 0 bases, with 11 bases left between them. The length of the CDR3 is 13 residues. The chain's CDR3 is CASHLSSYNEQFF. The CDR3 DNA sequence: TGCGCCTCCCACCTAAGCTCCTACAATGAGCAGTTCTTC. The full variable domain, completed using reference TRBV5-1 and TRBJ2-1, is KAGVTQTPRYLIKTRGQQVTLSCSPISGHRSVSWYQQTPGQGLQFLFEYFSETQRNKGNFPGRFSGRQFSNSRSEMNVSTLELGDSALYLCASHLSSYNEQFFGPGTRLTVL.

This chain uses TRBV28 with TRBJ1-1; D remains ambiguous. V was cut by 3 bases and J by 1 base, with 12 bases left in between. The CDR3 sequence is 15 residues long. The germline V gene has CDR1 MDHEN and CDR2 SYDVKM. The CDR3: CASSFRLAGNTEAFF. The DNA of the CDR3 is TGTGCCAGCAGTTTCCGACTAGCTGGGAACACTGAAGCTTTCTTT. The full variable domain, in which reference TRBV28 and TRBJ1-1 provide the parts outside the CDR3, is DVKVTQSSRYLVKRTGEKVFLECVQDMDHENMFWYRQDPGLGLRLIYFSYDVKMKEKGDIPEGYSVSREKKERFSLILESASTNQTSMYLCASSFRLAGNTEAFFGQGTRLTVV.

The chain links TRBV9 to TRBJ2-2; 9 bases map to TRBD2. The junction had 1 base not matched to a gene; V was cut back by 6 bases and J by 1 base. Germline assignment: CDR1 SGDLS and CDR2 YYNGEE. The CDR3 extends over 14 amino acids. CDR3 region: CASNSGGNTGELFF. The CDR3 bases are TGTGCCAGCAATAGCGGGGGGAACACCGGGGAGCTGTTTTTT.

V gene TRBV6-5 combines with J gene TRBJ2-2; D remains unclear. This CDR3 spans 13 amino acids. V lost 7 bases and J 3 bases, leaving 9 bases between the germline ends. CDR1 and CDR2 (germline): MNHEY, SVGAGI. The DNA of the CDR3 is TGTGCCAGCAACCTACGGGACACCGGGGAGCTGTTTTTT. Protein product: CASNLRDTGELFF.

The chain uses TRBV15 and TRBJ1-6; no clear D gene. The CDR3 runs 12 residues. Looked up from germline, CDR1 is LNHNV and CDR2 is YYDKDF (reference sequence). Trimming cost V 3 bases and J 7 bases, with 4 bases left between them. CDR3 DNA: TGTGCCACCAGCAGTAGGAATTCACCCCTCCACTTT. It translates to CATSSRNSPLHF. Using reference TRBV15 and TRBJ1-6 for the parts outside the CDR3, the full variable domain is DAMVIQNPRYQVTQFGKPVTLSCSQTLNHNVMYWYQQKSSQAPKLLFHYYDKDFNNEADTPDNFQSRRPNTSFCFLDIRSPGLGDTAMYLCATSSRNSPLHFGNGTRLTVT.

The genes are TRBV27 and TRBJ2-6; perhaps D is TRBD1 or TRBD2 (6 bases each). Germline V gives CDR1 MNHEY, CDR2 SMNVEV (reference sequence). The CDR3 length is 16 residues. Trimming shortened V by 3 bases and J by 3 bases, and 12 bases separated the two germline ends. The chain's CDR3 is CASSFTGTFGANVLTF. CDR3 DNA: TGTGCCAGCAGTTTTACAGGGACTTTTGGGGCCAACGTCCTGACTTTC.

The chain is built from TRBV2 and TRBJ2-3, with a tentative D call TRBD1 (6 bases). The V gene lost 9 bases and the J gene lost 3 bases, with 13 bases spanning the gap. The CDR3 sequence is 13 residues long. Germline V lookup: CDR1 SNHLY, CDR2 FYNNEI. CDR3 DNA sequence: TGTGCCAGGTCCCAGGGGACAACAGATACGCAGTATTTT. Its protein is CARSQGTTDTQYF.

CDR3 coding DNA: TGTGCCAGCAGCCTACAATCCGAGCAGTACTTC. Translation gives CASSLQSEQYF. The chain couples TRBV5-4 to TRBJ2-7; no firm D call. CDR1 and CDR2 (germline): SGHNT, YYREEE (reference sequence). V was shortened by 4 bases and J by 6 bases, with 8 bases between the two germline ends. This CDR3 has 11 amino acids.

V gene TRBV19 combines with J gene TRBJ1-1; D call uncertain. The V end lost 0 bases, the J end lost 3 bases, and 5 bases lay between the germline ends. Germline V CDR1 and CDR2: LNHDA, SQIVND (reference sequence). The CDR3 has 13 residues. CDR3 amino acids: CASSIDDYTEAFF. The CDR3 nucleotides are TGTGCCAGTAGTATAGACGACTACACTGAAGCTTTCTTT.

Notes on this clone: This sample includes further DNA sequences coding for the same CDR3. The chain carries TRBV7-9 and TRBJ2-3; D gene unclear. Germline lookup yields CDR1 SEHNR and CDR2 FQNEAQ (reference sequence). The CDR3 contains 13 residues. V was clipped by 5 bases and J by 3 bases, with 9 bases between them. DNA for the CDR3: TGTGCCAGCAGCCCCTCAGTAACAGATACGCAGTATTTT. Its translation: CASSPSVTDTQYF.

This sequence joins TRBV5-4 and TRBJ2-1; tentatively, D is TRBD1 (5 bases). The V end lost 4 bases, the J end lost 3 bases, and 11 bases lay between the germline ends. CDR3 length equals 14 residues. Germline lookup yields CDR1 SGHNT and CDR2 YYREEE (reference sequence). The CDR3 is CASSEIGVYNEQFF. The CDR3 DNA is TGTGCCAGCAGCGAGATAGGGGTCTACAATGAGCAGTTCTTC.

This sequence joins TRBV13 and TRBJ2-1; 9 nucleotides match TRBD2. The trim removed 3 bases at V and 4 bases at J, leaving 7 bases unmatched. Germline V CDR1 and CDR2: PRHDT, FYEKMQ (reference sequence). The CDR3 has 16 amino acids. The CDR3 is CASSFGAGGLYNEQFF. CDR3 coding DNA: TGTGCCAGCAGCTTCGGGGCGGGAGGGCTGTACAATGAGCAGTTCTTC. The whole variable domain, remainder taken from reference TRBV13 and TRBJ2-1, is AAGVIQSPRHLIKEKRETATLKCYPIPRHDTVYWYQQGPGQDPQFLISFYEKMQSDKGSIPDRFSAQQFSDYHSELNMSSLELGDSALYFCASSFGAGGLYNEQFFGPGTRLTVL.